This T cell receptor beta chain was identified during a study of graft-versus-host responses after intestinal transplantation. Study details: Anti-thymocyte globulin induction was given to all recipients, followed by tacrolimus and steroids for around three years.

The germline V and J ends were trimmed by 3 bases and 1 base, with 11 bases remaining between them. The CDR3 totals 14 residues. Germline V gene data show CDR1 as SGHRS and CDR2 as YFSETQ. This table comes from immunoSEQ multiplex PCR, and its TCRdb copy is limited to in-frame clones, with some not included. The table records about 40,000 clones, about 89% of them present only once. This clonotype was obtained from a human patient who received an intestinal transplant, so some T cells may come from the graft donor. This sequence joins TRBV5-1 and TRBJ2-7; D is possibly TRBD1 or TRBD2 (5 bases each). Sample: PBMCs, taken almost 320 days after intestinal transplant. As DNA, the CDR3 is TGCGCCAGCAGCTACTGGGACGGATCCTACGAGCAGTACTTC. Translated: CASSYWDGSYEQYF.